The 21 T cell receptor beta chains in this list originate from one sample, sequenced in a study of T cell responses to AZD1222 COVID-19 vaccine. TCRdb's table, derived via immunoSEQ multiplex PCR, lists solely in-frame clones and lacks some. The sample shows 80,000 or so clones, around 90% of them seen only once. This specimen consisted of peripheral blood, obtained on day 0 of MenACWY control vaccination. Receptors originate from an adult in good health.

This clone was observed a few times. The rearrangement joins TRBV30 to TRBJ2-7; unclear D gene. Per germline, CDR1 GTSNPN and CDR2 SVGIG (reference sequence). Trimming took off 1 base at V and 1 base at J, with 14 bases between the two ends. The CDR3 contains 15 residues. The CDR3 spells CAWSDTAKSSYEQYF. In DNA form, the CDR3 reads TGTGCCTGGAGTGACACCGCTAAGTCTTCCTACGAGCAGTACTTC.

V is TRBV5-4 and J is TRBJ1-2; D is uncertain. In germline, CDR1 is SGHNT, CDR2 YYREEE (reference sequence). Trimming cost V 0 bases and J 2 bases, with 11 bases left between them. This CDR3 spans 15 amino acids. In DNA, the CDR3 is TGTGCCAGCAGCTTGGTACCAGCTGGGAACTATGGCTACACCTTC. As protein: CASSLVPAGNYGYTF.

CDR3 protein: CASSSRTGDSSEAFF. The CDR3 coding sequence is TGCGCCAGCAGCTCTCGGACAGGGGACTCTTCTGAAGCTTTCTTT. The chain recombines TRBV5-1 with TRBJ1-1; TRBD1 agrees at 9 bases. The trim removed 3 bases at V and 6 bases at J, leaving 9 bases unmatched. CDR1 and CDR2 from the germline V gene are SGHRS and YFSETQ. This CDR3 is 15 amino acids long.

The chain combines TRBV7-8 with TRBJ1-3, with D unclear. The V gene's germline CDR1 is SGHVS and CDR2 FQNEAQ. The V end was cut by 4 bases, the J end by 4 bases, with 26 bases between. This CDR3 is built from 19 residues. This chain's CDR3 is CASSSTRWEGERSGNTIYF. The DNA for the CDR3 is TGTGCCAGCAGCTCTACGAGGTGGGAGGGAGAGCGTTCGGGAAACACCATATATTTT.

This chain uses TRBV4-3 with TRBJ1-1; D unclear. V was pared by 1 base and J by 3 bases, with 12 bases between. The germline V gene has CDR1 LGHNA and CDR2 YSLEER. The CDR3 is 15 residues long. CDR3 amino acids: CASSQVVSGYTEAFF. The DNA for the CDR3 is TGCGCCAGCAGCCAAGTAGTTAGTGGCTACACTGAAGCTTTCTTT.

The chain employs TRBV5-1 and TRBJ2-1; 8 nucleotides match TRBD2. The V and J ends lost 0 bases and 3 bases, in that order; junction bases with no gene match: 2. Germline V gene sequence: CDR1 SGHRS, CDR2 YFSETQ. This CDR3 spans 15 amino acids. The CDR3 sequence: CASSLVGTSYNEQFF. The CDR3 DNA is TGCGCCAGCAGCTTGGTCGGGACTAGCTACAATGAGCAGTTCTTC.

The chain couples TRBV6-2 or TRBV6-3 to TRBJ1-2; D gene unclear. This CDR3 region has 17 residues. Germline V lookup: CDR1 MNHEY, CDR2 SVGEGT. The V end was cut by 4 bases, the J end by 5 bases, with 23 bases between. The CDR3 nucleotides read TGTGCCAGCAGTTCCCGTTCGGACGGGGTGTCGATGTATGGCTACACCTTC. Amino acid sequence: CASSSRSDGVSMYGYTF.

This rearrangement joins TRBV11-2 to TRBJ2-1; 7 bases agree with TRBD2. Germline-derived CDR1 and CDR2 are SGHAT and FQNNGV. Trimming at V came to 5 bases and at J to 4 bases, leaving 5 bases not matched to a gene. The CDR3 has 14 residues. CDR3 coding DNA: TGTGCCAGCAGCCCAGCGGGGCTTTACAATGAGCAGTTCTTC. Its protein product is CASSPAGLYNEQFF.

CDR3 nucleotide sequence: TGTGCCAGCAGTAAATCCGGGACAGGGGGTTACGAGCAGTACTTC. Residues: CASSKSGTGGYEQYF. The rearrangement links TRBV6-5 to TRBJ2-7; 11 bases are shared with TRBD1. The CDR3 contains 15 residues. The germline CDR1 and CDR2 sequences are MNHEY and SVGAGI. Unmatched junction bases numbered 7, after V lost 5 bases and J lost 4 bases.

The J gene is TRBJ2-5, the V gene TRBV7-3; 7 nucleotides line up with TRBD2. J was trimmed by 5 bases and V by 1 base; bases with no gene match: 4. CDR1 SGHTA and CDR2 FQGTGA come from the germline V gene. This CDR3 has 14 residues. The CDR3 DNA follows: TGTGCCAGCAGCTTAAGTGGGACTACGGAGACCCAGTACTTC. This encodes CASSLSGTTETQYF.

V gene TRBV7-9 combines with J gene TRBJ1-2; 11 nucleotides line up with TRBD1. The CDR3 is 16 residues long. Germline assignment: CDR1 SEHNR and CDR2 FQNEAQ (reference sequence). The V segment lost 1 base and the J segment 4 bases; nucleotides outside the gene matches: 5. The DNA of the CDR3 is TGTGCCAGCAGCTTAGGAGGACAGGGGGCCCGCTATGGCTACACCTTC. Encoded protein: CASSLGGQGARYGYTF.

The rearrangement links TRBV28 to TRBJ2-7; the D gene is possibly TRBD2 (5 bases). Trimming removed 2 bases at V and 3 bases at J, with 20 bases between. The V gene's germline CDR1 is MDHEN and CDR2 SYDVKM. The CDR3 covers 17 residues. CDR3 loop: CASSLAGLSVGDYEQYF. Written as DNA, the CDR3 is TGTGCCAGCAGTTTAGCAGGACTCAGCGTTGGGGACTACGAGCAGTACTTC. The full variable domain, with the rest looked up from reference TRBV28 and TRBJ2-7, is DVKVTQSSRYLVKRTGEKVFLECVQDMDHENMFWYRQDPGLGLRLIYFSYDVKMKEKGDIPEGYSVSREKKERFSLILESASTNQTSMYLCASSLAGLSVGDYEQYFGPGTRLTVT.

This clone has only one observation. V and J are TRBV27 and TRBJ1-5; D call uncertain. Germline loops: CDR1 MNHEY, CDR2 SMNVEV (reference sequence). Trimming took 5 bases from V and 2 from J, leaving 7 bases between them. There are 13 residues in the CDR3. CDR3 protein: CASSPTGNQPQHF. CDR3 nucleotides: TGTGCCAGCAGTCCCACAGGCAATCAGCCCCAGCATTTT.

The rearrangement uses TRBV6-5 and TRBJ2-5; 7 nucleotides agree with TRBD2. The length of the CDR3 is 14 residues. Germline V lookup: CDR1 MNHEY, CDR2 SVGAGI. J was trimmed by 5 bases and V by 5 bases; bases with no gene match: 8. This CDR3 is CASSLGGVRETQYF. DNA for the CDR3: TGTGCCAGCAGTCTGGGGGGGGTCCGGGAGACCCAGTACTTC.

V and J are TRBV5-8 and TRBJ1-2, with 12 bases identical to TRBD1. Trimming at V came to 0 bases and at J to 2 bases, leaving 5 bases not matched to a gene. This CDR3 is 17 amino acids long. In germline, CDR1 is SGHTS, CDR2 YDEGEE. CDR3 DNA: TGTGCCAGCAGCTTGGTGGGACAGGGGGCGCAGAACTATGGCTACACCTTC. The encoded protein is CASSLVGQGAQNYGYTF. The full variable domain, in which reference TRBV5-8 and TRBJ1-2 provide the parts outside the CDR3, is EAGVTQSPTHLIKTRGQQATLRCSPISGHTSVYWYQQALGLGLQFLLWYDEGEERNRGNFPPRFSGRQFPNYSSELNVNALELEDSALYLCASSLVGQGAQNYGYTFGSGTRLTVV.

This chain joins TRBV28 and TRBJ1-1; D call uncertain. Germline CDR1 reads MDHEN; CDR2 reads SYDVKM. This CDR3 region has 14 residues. Trimming took off 3 bases at V and 1 base at J, with 9 bases between the two ends. CDR3 nucleotide sequence: TGTGCCAGCAGTTTTGTGGTAGCGAACACTGAAGCTTTCTTT. Its protein product is CASSFVVANTEAFF.

The V call is TRBV28, the J call TRBJ2-1; 12 nucleotides align to TRBD2. Per germline, CDR1 MDHEN and CDR2 SYDVKM. V trimming: 3 bases; J trimming: 6 bases; junction bases outside the gene matches: 12. This CDR3 region has 18 residues. CDR3 protein: CASSFGTSGRPNINEQFF. The DNA of the CDR3 is TGTGCCAGCAGTTTCGGGACTAGCGGGCGACCAAATATCAATGAGCAGTTCTTC. The full variable domain, its missing parts supplied by reference TRBV28 and TRBJ2-1, is DVKVTQSSRYLVKRTGEKVFLECVQDMDHENMFWYRQDPGLGLRLIYFSYDVKMKEKGDIPEGYSVSREKKERFSLILESASTNQTSMYLCASSFGTSGRPNINEQFFGPGTRLTVL.

CDR3 region: CASRLGTTSPKKAFF. The CDR3 DNA reads TGTGCCAGCAGGCTGGGCACCACAAGCCCTAAAAAAGCTTTCTTT. This chain connects TRBV28 to TRBJ1-1, with D unclear. This CDR3 is built from 15 residues. Germline-derived CDR1 and CDR2 are MDHEN and SYDVKM. The V end was cut by 6 bases, the J end by 9 bases, with 23 bases between.

The sample holds one count of this clone. Within the sample, other DNA sequences also encode this same CDR3. This chain connects TRBV6-5 to TRBJ1-6; D possibly corresponds to TRBD1 (6 bases). Germline CDR1 is MNHEY and CDR2 is SVGAGI. Trimming stripped 5 bases from V and 7 bases from J, with 12 bases between. This CDR3 comprises 14 residues. Written as DNA, the CDR3 is TGTGCCAGCAGTAAACAGGGAGGCAATTCACCCCTCCACTTT. Residues: CASSKQGGNSPLHF.

This clone was detected only once. The chain is built from TRBV27 and TRBJ1-6; D gene ambiguous. From germline, CDR1 is MNHEY and CDR2 SMNVEV (reference sequence). Deletions cut 0 bases from V and 9 bases from J, with 18 bases between. The CDR3 contains 17 residues. In DNA form, the CDR3 reads TGTGCCAGCAGTTTATCCCTCTTAGCGTTGGGTGGTTCACCCCTCCACTTT. It specifies CASSLSLLALGGSPLHF.

The rearrangement uses TRBV9 and TRBJ1-3; D possibly corresponds to TRBD1 (5 bases). The germline V and J ends were trimmed by 1 base and 2 bases, with 16 bases remaining between them. This CDR3 contains 17 residues. Germline loops: CDR1 SGDLS, CDR2 YYNGEE. The CDR3 sequence is CASSVRPDSSTGNTIYF. In DNA form, the CDR3 reads TGTGCCAGCAGCGTACGCCCCGACAGCAGCACTGGAAACACCATATATTTT.